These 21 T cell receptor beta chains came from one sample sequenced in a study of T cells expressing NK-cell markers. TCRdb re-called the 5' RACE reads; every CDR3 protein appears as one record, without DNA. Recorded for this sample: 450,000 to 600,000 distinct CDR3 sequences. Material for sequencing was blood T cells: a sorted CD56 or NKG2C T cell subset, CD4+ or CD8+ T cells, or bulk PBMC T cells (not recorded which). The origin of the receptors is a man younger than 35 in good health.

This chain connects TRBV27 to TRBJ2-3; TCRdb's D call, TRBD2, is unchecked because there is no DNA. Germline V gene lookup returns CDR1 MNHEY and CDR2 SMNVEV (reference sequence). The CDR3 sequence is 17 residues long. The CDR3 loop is CASSILAGDPSTDTQYF.

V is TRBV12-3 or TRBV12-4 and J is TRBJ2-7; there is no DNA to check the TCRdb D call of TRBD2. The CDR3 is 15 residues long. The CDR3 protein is CASNLVPPRHNEQYF.

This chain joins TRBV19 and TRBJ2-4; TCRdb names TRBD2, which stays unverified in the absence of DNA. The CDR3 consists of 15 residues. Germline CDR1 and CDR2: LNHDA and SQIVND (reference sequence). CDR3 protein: CASSIGTSGQNIQYF. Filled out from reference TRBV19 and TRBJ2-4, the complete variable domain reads DGGITQSPKYLFRKEGQNVTLSCEQNLNHDAMYWYRQDPGQGLRLIYYSQIVNDFQKGDIAEGYSVSREKKESFPLTVTSAQKNPTAFYLCASSIGTSGQNIQYFGAGTRLSVL.

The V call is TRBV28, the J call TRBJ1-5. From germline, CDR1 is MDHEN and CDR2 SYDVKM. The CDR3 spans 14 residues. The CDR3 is CASSLITWDQPQHF.

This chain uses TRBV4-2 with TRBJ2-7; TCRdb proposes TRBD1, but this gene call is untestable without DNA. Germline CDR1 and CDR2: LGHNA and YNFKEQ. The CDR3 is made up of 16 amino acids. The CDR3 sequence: CASSQETGGGAYEQYF.

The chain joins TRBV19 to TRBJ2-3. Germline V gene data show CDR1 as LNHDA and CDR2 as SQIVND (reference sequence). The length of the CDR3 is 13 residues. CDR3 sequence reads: CASMRLASDTQYF. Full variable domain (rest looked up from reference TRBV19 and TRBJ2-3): DGGITQSPKYLFRKEGQNVTLSCEQNLNHDAMYWYRQDPGQGLRLIYYSQIVNDFQKGDIAEGYSVSREKKESFPLTVTSAQKNPTAFYLCASMRLASDTQYFGPGTRLTVL.

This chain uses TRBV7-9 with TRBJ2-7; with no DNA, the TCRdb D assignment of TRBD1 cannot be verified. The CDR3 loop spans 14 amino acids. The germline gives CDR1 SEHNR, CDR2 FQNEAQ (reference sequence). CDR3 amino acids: CAGSSDRGAYEQYF.

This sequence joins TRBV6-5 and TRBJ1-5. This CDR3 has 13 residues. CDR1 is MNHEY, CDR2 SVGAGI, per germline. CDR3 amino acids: CASSWGGSQPQHF.

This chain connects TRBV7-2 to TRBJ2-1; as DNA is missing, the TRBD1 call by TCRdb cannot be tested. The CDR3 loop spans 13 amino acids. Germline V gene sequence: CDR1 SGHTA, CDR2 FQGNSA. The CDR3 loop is CASSLDRQNEQFF.

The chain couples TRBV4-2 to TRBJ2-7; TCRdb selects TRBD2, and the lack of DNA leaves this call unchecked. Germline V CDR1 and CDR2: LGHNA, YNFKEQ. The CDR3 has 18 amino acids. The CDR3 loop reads CASSQELAGGVSSYEQYF.

This CDR3 reads CASSRVAGLQYNEQFF. This chain joins TRBV6-1 and TRBJ2-1; TCRdb picks TRBD2, but there is no DNA to check that call. This CDR3 comprises 16 residues. Germline V lookup: CDR1 MNHNS, CDR2 SASEGT.

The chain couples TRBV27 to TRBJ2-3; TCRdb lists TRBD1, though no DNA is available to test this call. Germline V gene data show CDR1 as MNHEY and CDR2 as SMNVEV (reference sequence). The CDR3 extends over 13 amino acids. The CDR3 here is CASGQGRTDTQYF.

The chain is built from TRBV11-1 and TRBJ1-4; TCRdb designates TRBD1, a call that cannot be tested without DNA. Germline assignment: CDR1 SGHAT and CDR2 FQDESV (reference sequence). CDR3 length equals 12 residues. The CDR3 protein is CASSITGEKLFF.

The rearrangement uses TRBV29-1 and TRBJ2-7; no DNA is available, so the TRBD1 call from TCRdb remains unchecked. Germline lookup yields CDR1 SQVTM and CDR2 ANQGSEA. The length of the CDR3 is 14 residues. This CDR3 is CSVSGTGGPYEQYF.

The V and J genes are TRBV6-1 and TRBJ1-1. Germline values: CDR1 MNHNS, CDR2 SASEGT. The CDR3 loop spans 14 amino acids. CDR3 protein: CASRSPTSFTEAFF.

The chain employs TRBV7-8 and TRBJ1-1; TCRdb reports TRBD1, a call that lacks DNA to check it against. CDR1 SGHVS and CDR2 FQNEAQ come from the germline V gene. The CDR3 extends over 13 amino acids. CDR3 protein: CASSLGQGQEAFF.

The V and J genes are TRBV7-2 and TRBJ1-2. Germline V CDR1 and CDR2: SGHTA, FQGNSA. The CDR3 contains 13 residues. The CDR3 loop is CASSPQSNYGYTF.

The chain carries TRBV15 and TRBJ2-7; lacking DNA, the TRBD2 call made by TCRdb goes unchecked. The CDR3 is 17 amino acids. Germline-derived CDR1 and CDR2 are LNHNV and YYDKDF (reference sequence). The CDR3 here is CATSRDMSSGRAYEQYF.

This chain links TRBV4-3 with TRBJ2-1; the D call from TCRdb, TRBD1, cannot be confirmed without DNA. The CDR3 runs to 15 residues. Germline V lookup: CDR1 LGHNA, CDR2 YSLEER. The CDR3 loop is CASSQVGGAYNEQFF.

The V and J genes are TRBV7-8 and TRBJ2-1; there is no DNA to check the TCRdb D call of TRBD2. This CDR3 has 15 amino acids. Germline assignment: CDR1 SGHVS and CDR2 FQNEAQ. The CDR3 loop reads CASRPSGSEVAEQFF.

The CDR3 sequence is CASSQVDTPANEKLFF. The chain uses TRBV4-1 and TRBJ1-4; TCRdb's D gene call, TRBD1, goes unchecked for lack of DNA. Germline CDR1 and CDR2: MGHRA and YSYEKL. CDR3 length: 16 amino acids.